This T cell receptor (beta chain) was recovered during a study of Ad26.COV2.S vaccination and SARS-CoV-2 variants. For the study at large: Doses of Ad26.COV2.S were injected into muscle once or twice, 56 days apart.

Points on this clone: What it binds is unknown.

Data came from immunoSEQ multiplex PCR; TCRdb stores just in-frame clones and leaves some out. In the table there are about 680,000 clones, roughly 90% of which are singletons. Broader study findings: Total T cell responses may have been underestimated by the TCR breadth and depth analyses.

As to treatment: roughly 18 received Ad26.COV2.S at low or high dose, single or two shots; 5 received placebo; per-sample allocation not given. Day 63 following the first vaccine or placebo injection was when the samples were taken. V trimming: 3 bases; J trimming: 4 bases; junction bases outside the gene matches: 6. Germline V CDR1 and CDR2: SGHAT, FQNNGV. The CDR3 is made up of 15 amino acids. The sequencing here drew on peripheral blood, taken in a trial of Ad26.COV2.S vaccine versus placebo. The chain links TRBV11-2 to TRBJ1-5; 7 bases map to TRBD1. This receptor was taken from a person between 18 and 60 years old who received the Ad26.COV2.S COVID-19 vaccine or a placebo. The CDR3 nucleotides read TGTGCCAGCAGCTTCCATCCGGGACAGAATCAGCCCCAGCATTTT. It is translated as CASSFHPGQNQPQHF.